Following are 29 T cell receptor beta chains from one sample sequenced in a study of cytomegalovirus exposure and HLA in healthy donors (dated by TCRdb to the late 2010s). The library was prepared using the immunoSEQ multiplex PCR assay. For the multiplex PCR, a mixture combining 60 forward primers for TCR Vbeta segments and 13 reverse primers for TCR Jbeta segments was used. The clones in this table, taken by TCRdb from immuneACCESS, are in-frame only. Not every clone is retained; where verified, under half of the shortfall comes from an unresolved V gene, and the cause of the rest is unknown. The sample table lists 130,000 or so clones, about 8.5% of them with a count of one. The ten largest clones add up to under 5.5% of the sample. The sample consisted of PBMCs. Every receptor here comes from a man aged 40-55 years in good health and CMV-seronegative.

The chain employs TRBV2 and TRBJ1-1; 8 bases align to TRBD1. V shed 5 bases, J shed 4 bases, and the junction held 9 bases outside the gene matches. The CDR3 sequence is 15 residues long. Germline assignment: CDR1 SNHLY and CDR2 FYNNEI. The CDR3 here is CASSLTGELGTEAFF. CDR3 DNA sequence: TGTGCCAGCAGTCTGACAGGGGAGTTGGGCACTGAAGCTTTCTTT.

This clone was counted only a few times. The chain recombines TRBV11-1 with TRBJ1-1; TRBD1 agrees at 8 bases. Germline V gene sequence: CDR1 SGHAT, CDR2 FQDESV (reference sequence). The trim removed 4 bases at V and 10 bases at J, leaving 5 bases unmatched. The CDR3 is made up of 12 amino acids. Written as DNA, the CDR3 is TGTGCCAGCAGCTCTACAGGGGGGAGAGCTTTCTTT. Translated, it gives CASSSTGGRAFF.

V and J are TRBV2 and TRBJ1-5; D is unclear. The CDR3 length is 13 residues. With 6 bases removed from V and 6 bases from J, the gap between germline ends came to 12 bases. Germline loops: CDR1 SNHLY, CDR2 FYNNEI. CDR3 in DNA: TGTGCCAGCAGAGCCGACACGAGTCAGCCCCAGCATTTT. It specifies CASRADTSQPQHF.

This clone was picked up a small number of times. CDR3 bases: TGTGCCAGCAGTGAAGGGGAGGTGCGGGGCTACACCTTC. This codes for CASSEGEVRGYTF. The chain carries TRBV6-1 and TRBJ1-2; D unresolved. Looked up from germline, CDR1 is MNHNS and CDR2 is SASEGT. This CDR3 region has 13 residues. V gave up 1 base and J gave up 8 bases, with 11 bases separating them.

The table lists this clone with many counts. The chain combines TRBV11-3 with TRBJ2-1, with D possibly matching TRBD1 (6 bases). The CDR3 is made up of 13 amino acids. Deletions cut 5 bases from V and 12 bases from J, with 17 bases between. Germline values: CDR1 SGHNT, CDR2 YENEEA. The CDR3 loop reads CASSARDTQGQFF. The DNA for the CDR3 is TGTGCCAGCAGCGCTCGGGACACCCAGGGGCAGTTCTTC. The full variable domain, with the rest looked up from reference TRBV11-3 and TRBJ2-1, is EAGVVQSPRYKIIEKKQPVAFWCNPISGHNTLYWYLQNLGQGPELLIRYENEEAVDDSQLPKDRFSAERLKGVDSTLKIQPAELGDSAVYLCASSARDTQGQFFGPGTRLTVL.

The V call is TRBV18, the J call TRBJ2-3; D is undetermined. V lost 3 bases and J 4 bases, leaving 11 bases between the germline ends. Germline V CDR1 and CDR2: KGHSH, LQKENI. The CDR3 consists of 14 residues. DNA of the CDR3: TGTGCCAGCTCACCCTTGAACTTTCCAGATACGCAGTATTTT. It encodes CASSPLNFPDTQYF.

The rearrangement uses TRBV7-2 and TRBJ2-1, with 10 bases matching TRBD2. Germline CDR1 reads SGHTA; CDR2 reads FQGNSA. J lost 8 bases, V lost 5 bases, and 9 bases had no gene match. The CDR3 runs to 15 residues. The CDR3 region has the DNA TGTGCCAGCAGCCCCAGGAGCGGGGGGGGCTATGAGCAGTTCTTC. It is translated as CASSPRSGGGYEQFF.

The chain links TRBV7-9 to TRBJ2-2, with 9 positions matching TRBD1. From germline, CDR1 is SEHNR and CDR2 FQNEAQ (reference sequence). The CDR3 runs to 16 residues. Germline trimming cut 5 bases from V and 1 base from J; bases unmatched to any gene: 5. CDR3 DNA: TGTGCCAGCAGCGCGGGGACAGGGCAGAACACCGGGGAGCTGTTTTTT. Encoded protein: CASSAGTGQNTGELFF.

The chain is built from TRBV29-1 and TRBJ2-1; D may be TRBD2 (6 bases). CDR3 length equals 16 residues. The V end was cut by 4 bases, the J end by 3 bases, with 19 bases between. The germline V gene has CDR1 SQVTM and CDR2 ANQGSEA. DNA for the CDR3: TGCAGCGTTGTGGGAACCCGGGACTCGAACTACAATGAGCAGTTCTTC. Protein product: CSVVGTRDSNYNEQFF.

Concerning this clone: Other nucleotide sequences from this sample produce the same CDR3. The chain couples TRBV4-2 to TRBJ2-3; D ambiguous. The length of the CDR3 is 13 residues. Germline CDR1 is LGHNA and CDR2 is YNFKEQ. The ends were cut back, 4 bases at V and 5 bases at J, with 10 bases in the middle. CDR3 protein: CASSPAPGDTQYF. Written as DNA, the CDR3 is TGTGCCAGCAGCCCTGCCCCGGGAGATACGCAGTATTTT.

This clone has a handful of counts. The DNA of the CDR3 is TGTGCCAGTACCAGCGGGGGGCCCCCCTCCAATGAGCAGTTCTTC. Amino acid sequence: CASTSGGPPSNEQFF. V usage is TRBV5-5 and J usage is TRBJ2-1; 9 nucleotides align to TRBD2. The CDR3 runs to 15 residues. Germline V gene sequence: CDR1 SGHKS, CDR2 YYEKEE (reference sequence). With V trimmed by 8 bases and J by 6 bases, 12 bases remained unmatched.

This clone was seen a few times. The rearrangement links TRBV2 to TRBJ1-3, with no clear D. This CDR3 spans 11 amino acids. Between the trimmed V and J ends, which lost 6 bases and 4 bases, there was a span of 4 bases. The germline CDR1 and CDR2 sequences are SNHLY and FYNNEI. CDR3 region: CASREGNTIYF. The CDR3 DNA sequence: TGTGCCAGCAGGGAGGGAAACACCATATATTTT.

CDR3 DNA: TGTGCCAGCAGCCCGGGGGAGGTTTCTGGAAACACCATATATTTT. Translation: CASSPGEVSGNTIYF. V is TRBV7-9 and J is TRBJ1-3; tentatively, D is TRBD1 (5 bases). There are 15 residues in the CDR3. V lost 5 bases, J lost 1 base, and 12 bases lay in between. Germline V lookup: CDR1 SEHNR, CDR2 FQNEAQ (reference sequence).

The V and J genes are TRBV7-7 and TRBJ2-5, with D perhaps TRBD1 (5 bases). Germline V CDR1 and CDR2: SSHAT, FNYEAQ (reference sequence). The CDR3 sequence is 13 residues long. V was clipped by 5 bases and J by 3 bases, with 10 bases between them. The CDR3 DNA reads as TGTGCCAGCAGCGGAGACAGAAAAGAGACCCAGTACTTC. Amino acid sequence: CASSGDRKETQYF.

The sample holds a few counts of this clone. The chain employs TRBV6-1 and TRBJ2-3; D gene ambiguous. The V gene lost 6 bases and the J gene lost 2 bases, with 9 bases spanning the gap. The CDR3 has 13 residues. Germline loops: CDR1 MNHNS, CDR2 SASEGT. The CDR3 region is CASSNGVTDTQYF. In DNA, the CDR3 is TGTGCCAGCAGCAACGGTGTCACAGATACGCAGTATTTT.

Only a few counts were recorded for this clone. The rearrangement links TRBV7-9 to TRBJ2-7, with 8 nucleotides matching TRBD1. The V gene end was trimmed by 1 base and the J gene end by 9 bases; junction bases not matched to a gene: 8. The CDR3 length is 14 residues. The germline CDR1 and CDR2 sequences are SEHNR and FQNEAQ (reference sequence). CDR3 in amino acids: CASSLVSQGARQYF. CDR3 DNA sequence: TGTGCCAGCAGCTTAGTTAGCCAGGGGGCTCGGCAGTACTTC.

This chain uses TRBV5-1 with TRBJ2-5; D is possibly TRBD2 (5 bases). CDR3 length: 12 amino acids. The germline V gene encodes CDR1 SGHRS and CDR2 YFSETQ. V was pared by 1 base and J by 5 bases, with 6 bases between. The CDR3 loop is CASSLRRETQYF. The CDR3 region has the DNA TGCGCCAGCAGCTTGAGGAGGGAGACCCAGTACTTC.

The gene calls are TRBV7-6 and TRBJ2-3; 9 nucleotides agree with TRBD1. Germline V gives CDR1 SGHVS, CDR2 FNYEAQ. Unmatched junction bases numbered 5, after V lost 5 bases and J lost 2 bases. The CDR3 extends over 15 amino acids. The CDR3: CASSAGTGNTDTQYF. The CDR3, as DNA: TGTGCCAGCAGCGCCGGGACAGGGAACACAGATACGCAGTATTTT.

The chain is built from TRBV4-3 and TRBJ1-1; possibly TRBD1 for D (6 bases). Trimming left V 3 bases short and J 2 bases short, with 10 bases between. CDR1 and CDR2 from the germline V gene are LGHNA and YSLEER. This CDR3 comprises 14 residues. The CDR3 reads CASSQGTFNTEAFF. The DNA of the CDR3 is TGCGCCAGCAGCCAGGGGACATTCAACACTGAAGCTTTCTTT.

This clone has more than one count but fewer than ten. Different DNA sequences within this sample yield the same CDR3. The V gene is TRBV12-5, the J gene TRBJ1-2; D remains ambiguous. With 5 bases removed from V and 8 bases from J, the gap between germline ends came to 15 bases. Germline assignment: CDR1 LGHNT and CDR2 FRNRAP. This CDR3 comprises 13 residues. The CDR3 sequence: CASGPNEPRGYTF. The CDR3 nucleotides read TGTGCTAGTGGTCCAAACGAGCCCCGGGGCTACACCTTC.

The CDR3, as DNA: TGTGCCAGCAGTTACCGACAGGATCGAGGAGATACGCAGTATTTT. It codes for CASSYRQDRGDTQYF. The chain employs TRBV25-1 and TRBJ2-3; perhaps TRBD1 as D (6 bases). The CDR3 is made up of 15 amino acids. V dropped 5 bases and J dropped 5 bases, with 17 bases sitting between them. CDR1 and CDR2 (germline): MGHDK, SYGVNS. Full variable domain (remainder filled in from reference TRBV25-1 and TRBJ2-3): EADIYQTPRYLVIGTGKKITLECSQTMGHDKMYWYQQDPGMELHLIHYSYGVNSTEKGDLSSESTVSRIRTEHFPLTLESARPSHTSQYLCASSYRQDRGDTQYFGPGTRLTVL.

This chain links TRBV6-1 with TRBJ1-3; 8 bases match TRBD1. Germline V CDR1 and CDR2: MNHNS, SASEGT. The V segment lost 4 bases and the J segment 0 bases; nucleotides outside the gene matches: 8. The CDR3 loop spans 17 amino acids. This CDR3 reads CASSATGGPHSGNTIYF. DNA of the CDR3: TGTGCCAGCAGTGCTACAGGGGGTCCTCACTCTGGAAACACCATATATTTT.

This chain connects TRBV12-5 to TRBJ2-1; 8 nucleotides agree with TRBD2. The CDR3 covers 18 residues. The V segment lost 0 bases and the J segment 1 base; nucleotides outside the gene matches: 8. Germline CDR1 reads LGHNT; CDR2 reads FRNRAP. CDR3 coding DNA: TGTGCTAGTGGTTTGGTAAGAAGCGGGGGATTGTCCTACAATGAGCAGTTCTTC. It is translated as CASGLVRSGGLSYNEQFF.

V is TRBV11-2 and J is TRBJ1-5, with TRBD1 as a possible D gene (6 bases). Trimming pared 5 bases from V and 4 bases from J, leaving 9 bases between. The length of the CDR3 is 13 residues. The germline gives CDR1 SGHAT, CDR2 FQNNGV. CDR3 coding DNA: TGTGCCAGCAGCGTAACAGGGAATCAGCCCCAGCATTTT. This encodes CASSVTGNQPQHF.

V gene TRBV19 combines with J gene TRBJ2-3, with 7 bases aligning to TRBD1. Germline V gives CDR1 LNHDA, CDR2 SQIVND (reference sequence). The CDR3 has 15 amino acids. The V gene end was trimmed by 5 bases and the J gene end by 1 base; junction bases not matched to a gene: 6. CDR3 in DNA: TGTGCCAGTAGTCTAGGGGGCGAAGGCACAGATACGCAGTATTTT. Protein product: CASSLGGEGTDTQYF.

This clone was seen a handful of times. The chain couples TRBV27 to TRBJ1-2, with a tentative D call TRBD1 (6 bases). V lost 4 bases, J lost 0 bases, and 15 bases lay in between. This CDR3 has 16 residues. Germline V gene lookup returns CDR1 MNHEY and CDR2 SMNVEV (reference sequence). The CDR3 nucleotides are TGTGCCAGCAGTTCCCTCCTGGGGGCGCCTAACTATGGCTACACCTTC. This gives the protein CASSSLLGAPNYGYTF.

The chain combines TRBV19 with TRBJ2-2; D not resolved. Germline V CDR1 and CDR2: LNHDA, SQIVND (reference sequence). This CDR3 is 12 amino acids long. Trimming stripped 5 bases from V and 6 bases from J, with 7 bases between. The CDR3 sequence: CASSSAPGELFF. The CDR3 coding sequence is TGTGCCAGTAGTTCAGCGCCCGGGGAGCTGTTTTTT.

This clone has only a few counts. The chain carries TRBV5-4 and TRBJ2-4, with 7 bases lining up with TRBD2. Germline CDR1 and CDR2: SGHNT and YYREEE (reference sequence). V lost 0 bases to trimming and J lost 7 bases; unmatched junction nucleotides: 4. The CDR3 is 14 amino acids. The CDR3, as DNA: TGTGCCAGCAGCTTGGCGGGGGAGGGGAACATTCAGTACTTC. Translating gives CASSLAGEGNIQYF.

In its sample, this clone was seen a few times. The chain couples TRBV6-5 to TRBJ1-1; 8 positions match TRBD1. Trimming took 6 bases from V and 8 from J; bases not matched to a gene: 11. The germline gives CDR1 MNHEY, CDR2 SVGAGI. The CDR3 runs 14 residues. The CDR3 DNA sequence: TGTGCCAGCAGGTCGCCAGGGGGCGAGGGGGAAGCTTTCTTT. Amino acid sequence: CASRSPGGEGEAFF.